The subject of this entry is one T cell receptor (beta chain). Antigen specificity is unknown. Trimming left V 4 bases short and J 0 bases short, with 10 bases between. Per the germline V gene, CDR1 is SGHRS and CDR2 is YFSETQ. The length of the CDR3 is 14 residues. While CD8+ and CD4+ T cells were isolated negatively, TEMRA cells were enriched by FACS. Roughly 0.45 to 1 ug RNA was reverse transcribed with random hexamers. TCRdb reanalysed the immunoSEQ multiplex PCR reads using MiXCR and keeps one entry per CDR3 protein. The data hold approximately 110,000 distinct CDR3 sequences, with over 85% observed a single time. The data are from a study of CD8 T cells in Susac syndrome. Findings of the study overall: TCR sequencing and HLA analysis covered a relatively small number of individuals.

V gene TRBV5-1 combines with J gene TRBJ1-1; the D gene is possibly TRBD1 (5 bases). The TCR sequence derives from a human donor in good health. The sequencing sample was made of CD4+ T cells from PBMCs. DNA for the CDR3: TGCGCCAGCAGCCCCTCGACAGTGAACACTGAAGCTTTCTTT. Protein: CASSPSTVNTEAFF.